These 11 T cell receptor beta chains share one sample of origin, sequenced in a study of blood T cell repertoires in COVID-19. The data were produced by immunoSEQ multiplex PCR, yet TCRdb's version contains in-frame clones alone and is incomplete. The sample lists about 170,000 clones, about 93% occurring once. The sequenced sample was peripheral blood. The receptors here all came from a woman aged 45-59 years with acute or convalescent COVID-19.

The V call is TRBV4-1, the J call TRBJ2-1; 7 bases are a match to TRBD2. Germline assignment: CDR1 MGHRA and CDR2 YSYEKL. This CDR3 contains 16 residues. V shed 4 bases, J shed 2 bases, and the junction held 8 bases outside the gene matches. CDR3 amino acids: CASSPASGEPYNEQFF. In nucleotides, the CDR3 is TGCGCCAGCAGCCCGGCGAGCGGGGAACCCTACAATGAGCAGTTCTTC.

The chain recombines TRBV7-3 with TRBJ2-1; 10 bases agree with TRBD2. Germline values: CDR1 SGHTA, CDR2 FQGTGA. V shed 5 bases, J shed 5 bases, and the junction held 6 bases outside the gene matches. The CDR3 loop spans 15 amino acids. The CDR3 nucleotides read TGTGCCAGCAGCCCGAGCGGGAGGGCCAACAATGAGCAGTTCTTC. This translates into CASSPSGRANNEQFF.

CDR3 sequence: CASGQLNTEAFF. CDR3 nucleotides: TGTGCCAGCGGACAGCTGAACACTGAAGCTTTCTTT. The rearrangement uses TRBV6-5 and TRBJ1-1; TRBD1 is a possible D gene (6 bases). This CDR3 spans 12 amino acids. V was trimmed by 8 bases and J by 0 bases, leaving 7 bases between them. Per germline, CDR1 MNHEY and CDR2 SVGAGI.

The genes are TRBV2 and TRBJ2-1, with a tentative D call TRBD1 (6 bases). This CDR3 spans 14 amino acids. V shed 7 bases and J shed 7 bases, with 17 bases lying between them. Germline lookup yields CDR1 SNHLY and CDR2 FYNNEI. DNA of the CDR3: TGTGCCAGCACTCACAGGGATTTTGGAAATGAGCAGTTCTTC. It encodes CASTHRDFGNEQFF. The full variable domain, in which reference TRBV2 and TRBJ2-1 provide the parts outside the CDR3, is EPEVTQTPSHQVTQMGQEVILRCVPISNHLYFYWYRQILGQKVEFLVSFYNNEISEKSEIFDDQFSVERPDGSNFTLKIRSTKLEDSAMYFCASTHRDFGNEQFFGPGTRLTVL.

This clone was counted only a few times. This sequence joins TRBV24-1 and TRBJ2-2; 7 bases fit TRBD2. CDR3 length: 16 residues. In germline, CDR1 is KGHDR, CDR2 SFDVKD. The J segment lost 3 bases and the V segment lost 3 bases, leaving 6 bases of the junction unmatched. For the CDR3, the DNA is TGTGCCACCAGTGATCCTAGGGCGGGAGACACCGGGGAGCTGTTTTTT. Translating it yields CATSDPRAGDTGELFF.

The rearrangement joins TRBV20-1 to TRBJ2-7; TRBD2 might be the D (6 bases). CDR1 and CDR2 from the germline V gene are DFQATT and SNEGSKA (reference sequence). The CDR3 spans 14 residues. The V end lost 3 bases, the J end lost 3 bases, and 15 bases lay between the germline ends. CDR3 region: CSASTVVGGYEQYF. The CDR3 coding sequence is TGCAGTGCTAGTACGGTTGTCGGGGGCTACGAGCAGTACTTC.

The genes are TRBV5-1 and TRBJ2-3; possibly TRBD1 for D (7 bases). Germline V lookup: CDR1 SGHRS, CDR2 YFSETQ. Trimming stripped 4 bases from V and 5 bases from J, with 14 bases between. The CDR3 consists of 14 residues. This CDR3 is CASSTGTAGDTQYF. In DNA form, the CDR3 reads TGCGCCAGCAGCACCGGGACAGCGGGAGATACGCAGTATTTT. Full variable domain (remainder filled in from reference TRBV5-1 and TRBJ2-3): KAGVTQTPRYLIKTRGQQVTLSCSPISGHRSVSWYQQTPGQGLQFLFEYFSETQRNKGNFPGRFSGRQFSNSRSEMNVSTLELGDSALYLCASSTGTAGDTQYFGPGTRLTVL.

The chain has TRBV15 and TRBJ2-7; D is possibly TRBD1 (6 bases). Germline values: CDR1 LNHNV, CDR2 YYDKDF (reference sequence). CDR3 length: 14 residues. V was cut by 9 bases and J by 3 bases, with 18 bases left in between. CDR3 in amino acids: CATRDNLGDYEQYF. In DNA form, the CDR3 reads TGTGCCACTAGGGACAACCTAGGGGACTACGAGCAGTACTTC.

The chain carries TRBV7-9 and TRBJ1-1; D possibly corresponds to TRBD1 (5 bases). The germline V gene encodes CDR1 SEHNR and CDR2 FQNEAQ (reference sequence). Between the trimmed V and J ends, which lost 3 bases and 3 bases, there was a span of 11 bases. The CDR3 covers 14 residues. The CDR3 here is CASSFAGPYTEAFF. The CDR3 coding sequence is TGTGCCAGCAGCTTTGCAGGGCCTTACACTGAAGCTTTCTTT.

The DNA of the CDR3 is TGTGCCATCAGTGAGGAGGGACTAGCGGGAGATTACAATGAGCAGTTCTTC. This codes for CAISEEGLAGDYNEQFF. This chain connects TRBV10-3 to TRBJ2-1, with TRBD2 matching 14 bases. The CDR3 has 17 residues. The germline V gene encodes CDR1 ENHRY and CDR2 SYGVKD. V gave up 2 bases and J gave up 4 bases; unmatched junction bases: 4.

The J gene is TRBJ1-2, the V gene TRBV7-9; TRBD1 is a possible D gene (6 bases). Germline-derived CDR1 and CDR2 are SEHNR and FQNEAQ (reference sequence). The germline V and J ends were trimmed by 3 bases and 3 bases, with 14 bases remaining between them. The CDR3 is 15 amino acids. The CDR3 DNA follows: TGTGCCAGCAGCTTTCAGGACAGTGAGCACTATGGCTACACCTTC. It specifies CASSFQDSEHYGYTF. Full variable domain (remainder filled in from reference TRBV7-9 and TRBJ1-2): DTGVSQNPRHKITKRGQNVTFRCDPISEHNRLYWYRQTLGQGPEFLTYFQNEAQLEKSRLLSDRFSAERPKGSFSTLEIQRTEQGDSAMYLCASSFQDSEHYGYTFGSGTRLTVV.